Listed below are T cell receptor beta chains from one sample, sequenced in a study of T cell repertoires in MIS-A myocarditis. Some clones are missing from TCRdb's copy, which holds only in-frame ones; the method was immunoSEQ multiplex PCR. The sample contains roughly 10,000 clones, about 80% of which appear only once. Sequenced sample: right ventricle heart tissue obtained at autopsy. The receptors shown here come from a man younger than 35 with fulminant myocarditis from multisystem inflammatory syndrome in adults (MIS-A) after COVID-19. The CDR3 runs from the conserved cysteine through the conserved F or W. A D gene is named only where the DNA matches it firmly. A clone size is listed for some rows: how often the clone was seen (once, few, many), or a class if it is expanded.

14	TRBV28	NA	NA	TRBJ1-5	CASSPNLGNQPQHF	TGTGCCAGCAGCCCCAATCTGGGCAATCAGCCCCAGCATTTT
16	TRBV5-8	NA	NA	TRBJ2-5	CASSFIGSSAEETQYF	TGTGCCAGCAGCTTTATAGGGAGCAGCGCCGAAGAGACCCAGTACTTC
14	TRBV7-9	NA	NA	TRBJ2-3	CAIPDQGGTDTQYF	TGTGCCATCCCCGACCAGGGTGGCACAGATACGCAGTATTTT
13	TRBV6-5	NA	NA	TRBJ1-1	CASRYGRGGEAFF	TGTGCCAGCAGATACGGCAGGGGAGGTGAAGCTTTCTTT
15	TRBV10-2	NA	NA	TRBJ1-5	CASSEGVYSNQPQHF	TGCGCCAGCAGTGAGGGGGTCTATAGCAATCAGCCCCAGCATTTT
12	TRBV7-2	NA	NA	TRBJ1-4	CASSLVSEKLFF	TGTGCCAGCAGCTTAGTTTCGGAAAAACTGTTTTTT
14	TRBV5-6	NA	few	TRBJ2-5	CASSLEVAGKTQYF	TGTGCCAGCAGCTTGGAGGTGGCGGGGAAGACCCAGTACTTC
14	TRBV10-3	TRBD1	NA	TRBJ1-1	CAISLQGADTEAFF	TGTGCCATCAGCTTACAGGGGGCAGACACTGAAGCTTTCTTT
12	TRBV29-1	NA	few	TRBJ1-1	CSVNVGGEVGVF	TGCAGCGTTAATGTTGGGGGCGAGGTGGGTGTCTTT
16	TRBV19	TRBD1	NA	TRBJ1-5	CASSIGDRGPNQPQHF	TGTGCCAGTAGTATAGGGGACAGGGGCCCCAATCAGCCCCAGCATTTT
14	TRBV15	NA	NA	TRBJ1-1	CATSKGRSNTEAFF	TGTGCCACCAGCAAGGGGAGATCGAACACTGAAGCTTTCTTT
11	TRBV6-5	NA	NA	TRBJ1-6	CASNQGQELHF	TGTGCCAGCAACCAGGGCCAGGAGCTCCACTTT
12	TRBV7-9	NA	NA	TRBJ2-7	CASREGGGEQYF	TGTGCCAGCAGGGAAGGGGGAGGGGAGCAGTACTTC
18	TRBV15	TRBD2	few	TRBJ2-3	CATSIGSGGRMSTDTQYF	TGTGCCACCAGCATAGGTAGCGGGGGGAGGATGAGCACAGATACGCAGTATTTT
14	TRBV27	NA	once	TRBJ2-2	CASSFGTLGGELFF	TGTGCCAGCAGTTTTGGGACCCTCGGCGGGGAGCTGTTTTTT
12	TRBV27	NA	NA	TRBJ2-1	CASSYTNTALFF	TGTGCCAGCAGTTACACTAATACCGCTCTGTTCTTC
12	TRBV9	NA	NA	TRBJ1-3	CASSVGRNTIYF	TGTGCCAGCAGCGTAGGTAGAAACACCATATATTTT
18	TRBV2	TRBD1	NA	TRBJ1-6	CASSEAPIRTGGSSPLHF	TGTGCCAGCAGTGAAGCGCCTATCCGGACAGGGGGGAGTTCACCCCTCCACTTT
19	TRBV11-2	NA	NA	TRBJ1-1	CASSLVRRASREELTEAFF	TGTGCCAGCAGCTTAGTTAGGAGGGCGTCGAGGGAGGAGTTGACTGAAGCTTTCTTT
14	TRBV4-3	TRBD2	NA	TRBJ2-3	CASSPGGGTDTQYF	TGCGCCAGCAGTCCCGGGGGGGGAACAGATACGCAGTATTTT
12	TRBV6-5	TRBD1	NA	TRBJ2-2	CASSPHRGKLFF	TGTGCCAGCTCCCCCCACAGGGGTAAGCTGTTTTTT
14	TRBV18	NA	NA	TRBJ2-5	CASLRTGAQETQYF	TGTGCCAGCTTACGCACGGGGGCGCAGGAGACCCAGTACTTC
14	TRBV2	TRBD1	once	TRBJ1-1	CASSNRGLLYGAFF	TGTGCCAGCAGTAACAGGGGGCTCCTTTACGGAGCTTTCTTT
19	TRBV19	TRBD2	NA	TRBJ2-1	CASTTRAGGPSLSYNEQFF	TGTGCCAGTACCACCCGAGCGGGGGGCCCATCCCTCTCCTACAATGAGCAGTTCTTC
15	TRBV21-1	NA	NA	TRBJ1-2	CASSKDLPLQRGYTF	TGTGCCAGCAGCAAAGACTTGCCCCTTCAAAGGGGCTACACCTTC
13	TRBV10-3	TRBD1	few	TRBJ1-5	CAIKDRDNQPQHF	TGTGCCATCAAGGACAGGGACAATCAGCCCCAGCATTTT
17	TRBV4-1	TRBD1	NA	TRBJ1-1	CASSQATGGSMNTEAFF	TGCGCCAGCAGCCAAGCTACAGGGGGCTCAATGAACACTGAAGCTTTCTTT
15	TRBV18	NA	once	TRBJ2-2	CASSPGAPTSGELFF	TGTGCCAGCTCACCCGGGGCACCTACCTCGGGGGAGCTGTTTTTT
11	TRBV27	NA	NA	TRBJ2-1	CASSTQNEQFF	TGTGCCAGCAGTACACAGAATGAGCAGTTCTTC
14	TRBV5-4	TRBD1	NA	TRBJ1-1	CASSPDRGRTEAFF	TGTGCCAGCAGCCCGGACAGGGGGCGGACTGAAGCTTTCTTT
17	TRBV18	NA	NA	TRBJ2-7	CASSPRVANQQGYEQYF	TGTGCCAGCTCACCACGAGTCGCAAACCAACAGGGCTACGAGCAGTACTTC
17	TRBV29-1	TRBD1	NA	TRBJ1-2	CSVEDPTGTGFNYGYTF	TGCAGCGTTGAAGATCCGACCGGGACAGGGTTTAACTATGGCTACACCTTC
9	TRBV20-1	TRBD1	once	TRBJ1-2	CRTGGGYTF	TGCAGGACAGGGGGCGGCTACACCTTC
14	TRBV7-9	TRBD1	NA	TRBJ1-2	CASSYTGGADGYTF	TGTGCCAGCAGCTATACAGGGGGCGCAGATGGCTACACCTTC
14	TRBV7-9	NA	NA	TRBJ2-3	CASSRATPADTQYF	TGTGCCAGCAGCCGGGCCACCCCAGCAGATACGCAGTATTTT
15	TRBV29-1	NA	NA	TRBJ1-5	CSVMLPGKPNQPQHF	TGCAGCGTTATGCTCCCAGGGAAACCCAATCAGCCCCAGCATTTT
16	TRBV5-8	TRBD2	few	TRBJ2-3	CASSFEAGAHTDTQYF	TGTGCCAGCAGCTTTGAAGCGGGGGCGCACACAGATACGCAGTATTTT
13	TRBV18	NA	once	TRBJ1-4	CASSQGIDEKLFF	TGTGCCAGCTCACAGGGGATTGATGAAAAACTGTTTTTT
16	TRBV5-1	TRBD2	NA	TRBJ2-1	CASSRGLAGVGNEQFF	TGCGCCAGCAGCAGGGGACTAGCGGGAGTTGGGAATGAGCAGTTCTTC
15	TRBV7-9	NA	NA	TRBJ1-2	CASSFGVLINYGYTF	TGTGCCAGCAGCTTTGGGGTACTGATTAACTATGGCTACACCTTC
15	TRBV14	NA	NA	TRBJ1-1	CASSQHRVMNTEAFF	TGTGCCAGCAGCCAACACCGGGTCATGAACACTGAAGCTTTCTTT
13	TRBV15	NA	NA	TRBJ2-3	CATSRDDRITQYF	TGTGCCACCAGCAGAGATGACCGGATCACGCAGTATTTT
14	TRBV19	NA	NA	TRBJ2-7	CASSRGTFTGEQYF	TGTGCCAGTAGTCGGGGGACCTTTACAGGGGAGCAGTACTTC
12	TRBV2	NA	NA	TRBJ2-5	CASQRIQETQYF	TGTGCCTCACAGAGGATCCAAGAGACCCAGTACTTC
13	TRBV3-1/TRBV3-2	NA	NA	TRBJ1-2	CASSFGLGDGYTF	TGTGCCAGCAGCTTCGGACTCGGAGATGGCTACACCTTC
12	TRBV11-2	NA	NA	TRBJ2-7	CASSRTPYEQYF	TGTGCCAGCAGCCGGACACCATACGAGCAGTACTTC
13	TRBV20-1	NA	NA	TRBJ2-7	CSASPSPGDEQYF	TGCAGTGCTAGTCCCTCACCAGGGGACGAGCAGTACTTC
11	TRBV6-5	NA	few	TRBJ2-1	CASSWGNEQFF	TGTGCCAGCAGTTGGGGAAATGAGCAGTTCTTC
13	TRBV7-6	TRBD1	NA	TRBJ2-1	CASSNRQGNEQFF	TGTGCCAGCAGCAACCGACAGGGCAATGAGCAGTTCTTC
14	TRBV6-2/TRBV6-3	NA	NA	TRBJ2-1	CASSLTSPYNEQFF	TGTGCCAGCAGTTTGACTAGTCCCTACAATGAGCAGTTCTTC
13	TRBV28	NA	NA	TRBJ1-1	CASSLGGRTEAFF	TGTGCCAGCAGTTTGGGGGGAAGAACTGAAGCTTTCTTT
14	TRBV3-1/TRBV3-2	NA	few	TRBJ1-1	CASSPGLMNTEAFF	TGTGCCAGCAGCCCGGGACTGATGAACACTGAAGCTTTCTTT